A single sample gave rise to the 27 T cell receptor beta chains below, sequenced in a study of T cell repertoires in ileal Crohn's disease. Time point of the sample: inflamed ileum from the surgical specimen. TCRdb's copy holds only in-frame clones and misses some; the assay was immunoSEQ multiplex PCR. The repertoire holds around 7,000 clones, with about 83% as singletons. The material sequenced was ileal tissue. Receptors originate from an adult with Crohn's disease.

The chain carries TRBV18 and TRBJ2-7, with D unclear. From germline, CDR1 is KGHSH and CDR2 LQKENI. The CDR3 contains 12 residues. V lost 2 bases, J lost 1 base, and 3 bases lay in between. The CDR3 here is CASSPSSYEQYF. The CDR3 DNA is TGTGCCAGCTCACCATCTTCCTACGAGCAGTACTTC.

V usage is TRBV27 and J usage is TRBJ1-1; unclear D gene. The V gene lost 6 bases and the J gene lost 1 base, with 15 bases spanning the gap. Germline assignment: CDR1 MNHEY and CDR2 SMNVEV (reference sequence). The CDR3 is made up of 15 amino acids. The CDR3 reads CASRDLGRENTEAFF. As DNA, the CDR3 is TGTGCCAGCAGAGACCTCGGACGGGAGAACACTGAAGCTTTCTTT.

This chain uses TRBV7-9 with TRBJ1-6; weak D call: TRBD1 (6 bases). V was shortened by 5 bases and J by 14 bases, with 22 bases between the two germline ends. Germline V gives CDR1 SEHNR, CDR2 FQNEAQ (reference sequence). This CDR3 contains 15 residues. The CDR3 nucleotides are TGTGCCAGCAGCGGACCTTCAATGGGGGGCGCGTCCCTCCACTTT. Translation: CASSGPSMGGASLHF. Full variable domain (rest looked up from reference TRBV7-9 and TRBJ1-6): DTGVSQNPRHKITKRGQNVTFRCDPISEHNRLYWYRQTLGQGPEFLTYFQNEAQLEKSRLLSDRFSAERPKGSFSTLEIQRTEQGDSAMYLCASSGPSMGGASLHFGNGTRLTVT.

In this sample, this clone turned up once. The rearrangement uses TRBV20-1 and TRBJ2-7, with D unclear. V lost 0 bases and J lost 5, with 5 bases in between. This CDR3 is built from 11 residues. The germline V gene has CDR1 DFQATT and CDR2 SNEGSKA (reference sequence). This chain's CDR3 is CSARDRDEQYF. The CDR3 nucleotides are TGCAGTGCTAGAGATCGGGACGAGCAGTACTTC.

The rearrangement uses TRBV6-5 and TRBJ1-2; D is perhaps TRBD1 (5 bases). CDR3 length: 13 amino acids. The germline V and J ends were trimmed by 10 bases and 7 bases, with 19 bases remaining between them. The V gene's germline CDR1 is MNHEY and CDR2 SVGAGI. This CDR3 reads CATQRGDPGGYTF. DNA for the CDR3: TGTGCCACTCAACGAGGGGACCCCGGTGGCTACACCTTC.

V gene TRBV6-4 combines with J gene TRBJ2-2, with D possibly being TRBD1 (5 bases). CDR1 is MRHNA, CDR2 SNTAGT, per germline. With 3 bases removed from V and 5 bases from J, the gap between germline ends came to 7 bases. This CDR3 spans 13 amino acids. CDR3 in amino acids: CASSEKGTGELFF. For the CDR3, the DNA is TGTGCCAGCAGTGAAAAGGGGACCGGGGAGCTGTTTTTT.

CDR3 nucleotides: TGTGCCAGCAGCCCAGGGACGGGCGCCGATCAGCCCCAGCATTTT. Residues: CASSPGTGADQPQHF. V gene TRBV11-2 combines with J gene TRBJ1-5, with a possible D match to TRBD1 (5 bases). Trimming removed 5 bases from V and 5 bases from J, with 16 bases in between. CDR3 length equals 15 residues. Per the germline V gene, CDR1 is SGHAT and CDR2 is FQNNGV.

This clone appeared a few times. The J gene is TRBJ2-6, the V gene TRBV5-4, with a possible D match to TRBD1 (5 bases). V lost 2 bases and J lost 9, with 12 bases in between. Germline CDR1 and CDR2: SGHNT and YYREEE (reference sequence). This CDR3 has 14 amino acids. The CDR3 sequence is CASSFSTAYNVLTF. The CDR3 DNA reads as TGTGCCAGCAGCTTTTCGACAGCCTACAACGTCCTGACTTTC.

The sample holds a few counts of this clone. This CDR3 reads CASSPGKNYGYTF. Here the CDR3 DNA reads TGTGCCAGCTCACCGGGCAAAAACTATGGCTACACCTTC. This chain joins TRBV18 and TRBJ1-2; unclear D gene. Trimming shortened V by 3 bases and J by 2 bases, and 7 bases separated the two germline ends. Per germline, CDR1 KGHSH and CDR2 LQKENI. The CDR3 runs to 13 residues.

This chain uses TRBV5-1 with TRBJ2-6, with TRBD2 matching 7 bases. The junction had 7 bases not matched to a gene; V was cut back by 1 base and J by 3 bases. The germline V gene has CDR1 SGHRS and CDR2 YFSETQ. The CDR3 length is 17 residues. The DNA of the CDR3 is TGCGCCAGCAGCTTGATGGGAGGGGCGGATGGGGCCAACGTCCTGACTTTC. As protein: CASSLMGGADGANVLTF.

The CDR3 DNA is TGTGCCAGCAGCGCCATTTGGGGGACAGTCTCCGGGGGTACGCAGTATTTT. Its protein product is CASSAIWGTVSGGTQYF. The chain recombines TRBV5-6 with TRBJ2-3, with TRBD1 as a possible D gene (7 bases). CDR1 and CDR2 (germline): SGHDT, YYEEEE. This CDR3 is built from 17 residues. The V gene lost 4 bases and the J gene lost 8 bases, with 26 bases spanning the gap. Full variable domain (missing parts from reference TRBV5-6 and TRBJ2-3): DAGVTQSPTHLIKTRGQQVTLRCSPKSGHDTVSWYQQALGQGPQFIFQYYEEEERQRGNFPDRFSGHQFPNYSSELNVNALLLGDSALYLCASSAIWGTVSGGTQYFGPGTRLTVL.

This chain uses TRBV6-5 with TRBJ2-7; the D gene could be TRBD1 or TRBD2 (5 bases each). The CDR3 extends over 15 amino acids. Germline V gene sequence: CDR1 MNHEY, CDR2 SVGAGI. Trimming stripped 2 bases from V and 6 bases from J, with 17 bases between. In DNA form, the CDR3 reads TGTGCCAGCAGTTACGACCAAGAGGGGCCGAGCGAGCAGTACTTC. It encodes CASSYDQEGPSEQYF.

CDR3 residues: CASSVGGAGVREQYF. In nucleotides, the CDR3 is TGTGCCAGCAGCGTAGGGGGAGCGGGGGTGAGGGAGCAGTACTTC. The V gene is TRBV9, the J gene TRBJ2-7; 8 nucleotides align to TRBD2. CDR3 size: 15 residues. V shed 0 bases, J shed 7 bases, and the junction held 9 bases outside the gene matches. Germline CDR1 and CDR2: SGDLS and YYNGEE.

This rearrangement joins TRBV30 to TRBJ1-5; D unclear. Germline-derived CDR1 and CDR2 are GTSNPN and SVGIG (reference sequence). The CDR3 loop spans 13 amino acids. V lost 2 bases and J lost 6, with 11 bases in between. CDR3 sequence reads: CAWSKRAGQPQHF. Written as DNA, the CDR3 is TGTGCCTGGAGTAAGAGGGCCGGTCAGCCCCAGCATTTT.

V and J are TRBV4-2 and TRBJ2-7; D unresolved. The CDR3 is 15 amino acids. Germline V gene sequence: CDR1 LGHNA, CDR2 YNFKEQ. The V end was cut by 0 bases, the J end by 3 bases, with 12 bases between. The CDR3 DNA is TGTGCCAGCAGCCAAGATCAGGATCCGCGCTACGAGCAGTACTTC. This codes for CASSQDQDPRYEQYF.

The chain has TRBV23-1 and TRBJ1-2; a possible D gene is TRBD1 (6 bases). TRBV23-1 is treated as an ORF (open reading frame) with a function not yet certain. The V and J ends lost 7 bases and 8 bases respectively, with 14 bases between them. This CDR3 region has 12 residues. The CDR3 reads CASNTGHGGYTF. For the CDR3, the DNA is TGCGCCAGCAACACGGGACACGGGGGCTACACCTTC.

The chain recombines TRBV4-1 with TRBJ1-5; D may be TRBD1 (5 bases). CDR1 MGHRA and CDR2 YSYEKL come from the germline V gene. The CDR3 consists of 17 residues. The V end lost 0 bases, the J end lost 2 bases, and 14 bases lay between the germline ends. DNA for the CDR3: TGCGCCAGCAGCCAAGATTGGGGGGGGAATGGCAATCAGCCCCAGCATTTT. It codes for CASSQDWGGNGNQPQHF.

This clone was found a few times. V usage is TRBV2 and J usage is TRBJ1-1; 10 nucleotides line up with TRBD1. From germline, CDR1 is SNHLY and CDR2 FYNNEI. CDR3 size: 12 residues. The ends lost 9 bases at V and 5 bases at J; junction bases unmatched: 3. The DNA of the CDR3 is TGTGCCAGACGGACAGGGGGAACTGAAGCTTTCTTT. Its translation: CARRTGGTEAFF.

The V call is TRBV6-5, the J call TRBJ1-2; D is possibly TRBD1 (6 bases). Germline CDR1 reads MNHEY; CDR2 reads SVGAGI. This CDR3 has 13 residues. Deletions cut 5 bases from V and 4 bases from J, with 11 bases between. DNA of the CDR3: TGTGCCAGCAGTAACGGACAGCTCTATGGCTACACCTTC. It encodes CASSNGQLYGYTF.

The V call is TRBV2, the J call TRBJ2-4, with TRBD1 matching 9 bases. Germline CDR1 SNHLY, CDR2 FYNNEI. This CDR3 region has 14 residues. Germline trimming cut 6 bases from V and 8 bases from J; bases unmatched to any gene: 8. CDR3 amino acids: CASRLGQGTDIQYF. For the CDR3, the DNA is TGTGCCAGCAGACTCGGACAGGGGACAGACATTCAGTACTTC.

A few counts support this clone. The V gene is TRBV6-5, the J gene TRBJ1-1; 10 bases line up with TRBD1. Germline CDR1 MNHEY, CDR2 SVGAGI. V lost 6 bases and J lost 6; bases outside the gene matches: 1. The CDR3 is 12 amino acids. CDR3 coding DNA: TGTGCCAGCAGGGGGACAGGGGCTGAAGCTTTCTTT. Its translation: CASRGTGAEAFF.

In DNA form, the CDR3 reads TGTGCACAGGGGAGCAACTATGGCTACACCTTC. The encoded protein is CAQGSNYGYTF. The chain employs TRBV30 and TRBJ1-2; 7 bases are a match to TRBD1. CDR3 length: 11 residues. In germline, CDR1 is GTSNPN, CDR2 SVGIG (reference sequence).

This clone was observed a handful of times. The V call is TRBV19, the J call TRBJ2-4, with a weak D call TRBD1 (5 bases). CDR3 length equals 14 residues. Germline assignment: CDR1 LNHDA and CDR2 SQIVND (reference sequence). V was shortened by 0 bases and J by 9 bases, with 12 bases between the two germline ends. The CDR3 bases are TGTGCCAGTAGTATAGATCGGACAATCGGCATTCAGTACTTC. It is translated as CASSIDRTIGIQYF.

The V and J genes are TRBV5-1 and TRBJ2-5; 7 bases map to TRBD2. The length of the CDR3 is 14 residues. Germline trimming cut 0 bases from V and 2 bases from J; bases unmatched to any gene: 1. Germline CDR1 SGHRS, CDR2 YFSETQ. The CDR3 nucleotides read TGCGCCAGCAGCTTGGAGCGGGGTCAAGAGACCCAGTACTTC. Residues: CASSLERGQETQYF.

The chain combines TRBV6-5 with TRBJ1-6; 10 bases match TRBD1. The V gene's germline CDR1 is MNHEY and CDR2 SVGAGI. Trimming at V came to 6 bases and at J to 6 bases, leaving 5 bases not matched to a gene. The CDR3 contains 15 residues. The CDR3 DNA reads as TGTGCCAGCAGACGGACAGGGGGTATTAATTCACCCCTCCACTTT. As protein: CASRRTGGINSPLHF.

This sequence joins TRBV27 and TRBJ2-5; no definite D call. Germline loops: CDR1 MNHEY, CDR2 SMNVEV (reference sequence). The V gene lost 2 bases and the J gene lost 1 base, with 8 bases spanning the gap. The CDR3 contains 14 residues. CDR3 DNA sequence: TGTGCCAGCAGTTTACAGACTGGCCAAGAGACCCAGTACTTC. Translation gives CASSLQTGQETQYF.

This rearrangement joins TRBV19 to TRBJ2-7; D gene unclear. The CDR3 runs to 15 residues. Trimming took 1 base from V and 0 from J, leaving 10 bases between them. Germline values: CDR1 LNHDA, CDR2 SQIVND (reference sequence). CDR3 DNA sequence: TGTGCCAGTAGTATAGGGCAGATGAGCTCCTACGAGCAGTACTTC. It encodes CASSIGQMSSYEQYF.